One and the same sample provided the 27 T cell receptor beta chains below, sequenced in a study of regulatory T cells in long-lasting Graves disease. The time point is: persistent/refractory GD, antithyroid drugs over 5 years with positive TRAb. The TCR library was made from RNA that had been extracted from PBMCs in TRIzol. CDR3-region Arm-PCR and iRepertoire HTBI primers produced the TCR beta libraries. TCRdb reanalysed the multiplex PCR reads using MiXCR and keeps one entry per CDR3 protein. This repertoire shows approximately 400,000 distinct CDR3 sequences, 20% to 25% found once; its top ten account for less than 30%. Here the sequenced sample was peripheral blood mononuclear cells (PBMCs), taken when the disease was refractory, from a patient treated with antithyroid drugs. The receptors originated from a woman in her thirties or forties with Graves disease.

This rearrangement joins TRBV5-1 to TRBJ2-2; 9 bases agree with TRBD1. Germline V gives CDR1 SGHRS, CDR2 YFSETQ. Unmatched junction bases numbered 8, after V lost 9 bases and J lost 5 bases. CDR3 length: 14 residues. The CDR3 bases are TGCGCCACCTCCGGGACAGGGAATACCGGGGAGCTGTTTTTT. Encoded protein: CATSGTGNTGELFF.

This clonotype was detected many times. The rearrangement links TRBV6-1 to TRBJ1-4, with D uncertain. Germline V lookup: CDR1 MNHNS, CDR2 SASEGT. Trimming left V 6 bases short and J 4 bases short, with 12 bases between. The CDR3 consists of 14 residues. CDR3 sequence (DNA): TGTGCCAGCAGATTTAAGGAGATTAATGAAAAACTGTTTTTT. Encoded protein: CASRFKEINEKLFF.

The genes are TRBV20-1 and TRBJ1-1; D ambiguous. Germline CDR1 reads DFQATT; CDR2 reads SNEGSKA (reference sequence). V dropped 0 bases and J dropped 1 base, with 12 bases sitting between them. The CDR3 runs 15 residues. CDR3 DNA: TGCAGTGCTAGAGATAGAAACGTCCGGAACACTGAAGCTTTCTTT. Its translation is CSARDRNVRNTEAFF.

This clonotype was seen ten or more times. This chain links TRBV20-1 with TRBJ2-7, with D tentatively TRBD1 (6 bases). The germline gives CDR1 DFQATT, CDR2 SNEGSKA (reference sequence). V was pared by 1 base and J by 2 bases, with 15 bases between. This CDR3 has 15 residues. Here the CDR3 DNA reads TGCAGTGCTAGAGTCTCCAGGGGATTTCCCTACGAGCAGTACTTC. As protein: CSARVSRGFPYEQYF.

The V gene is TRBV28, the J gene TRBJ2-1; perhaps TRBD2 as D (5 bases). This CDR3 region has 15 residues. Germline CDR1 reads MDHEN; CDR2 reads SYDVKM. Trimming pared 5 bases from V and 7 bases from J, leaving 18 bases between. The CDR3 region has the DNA TGTGCCAGCAGTCTCGGTAACCCGGAGGTGAATGAGCAGTTCTTC. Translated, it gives CASSLGNPEVNEQFF.

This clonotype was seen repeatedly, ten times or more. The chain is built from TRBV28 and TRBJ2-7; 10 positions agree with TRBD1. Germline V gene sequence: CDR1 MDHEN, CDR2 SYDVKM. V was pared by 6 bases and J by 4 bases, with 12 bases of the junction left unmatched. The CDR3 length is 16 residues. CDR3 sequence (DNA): TGTGCCAGCAGCACGACAGGGGGCGATTCCCAGTACGAGCAGTACTTC. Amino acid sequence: CASSTTGGDSQYEQYF.

CDR3: CASSPDQGGEQFF. The DNA for the CDR3 is TGTGCCAGCAGCCCGGACCAGGGGGGTGAGCAGTTCTTC. The V gene is TRBV12-3 or TRBV12-4, the J gene TRBJ2-1; perhaps TRBD1 as D (7 bases). CDR3 length: 13 residues. The ends were cut back, 6 bases at V and 9 bases at J, with 15 bases in the middle.

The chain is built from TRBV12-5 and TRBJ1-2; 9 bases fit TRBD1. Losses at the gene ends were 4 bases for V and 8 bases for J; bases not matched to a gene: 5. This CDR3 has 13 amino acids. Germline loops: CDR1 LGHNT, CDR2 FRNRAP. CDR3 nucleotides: TGTGCTAGTGGTTCCGGGACAGGGAAGGGCTACACCTTC. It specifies CASGSGTGKGYTF.

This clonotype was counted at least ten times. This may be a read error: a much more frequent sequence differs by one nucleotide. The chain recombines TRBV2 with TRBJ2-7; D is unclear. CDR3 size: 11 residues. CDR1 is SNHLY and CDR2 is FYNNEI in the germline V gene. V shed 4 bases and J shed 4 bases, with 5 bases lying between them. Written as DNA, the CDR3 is TGTGCCAGCAGTGCCAGGTACGAGCAGTACTTC. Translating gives CASSARYEQYF.

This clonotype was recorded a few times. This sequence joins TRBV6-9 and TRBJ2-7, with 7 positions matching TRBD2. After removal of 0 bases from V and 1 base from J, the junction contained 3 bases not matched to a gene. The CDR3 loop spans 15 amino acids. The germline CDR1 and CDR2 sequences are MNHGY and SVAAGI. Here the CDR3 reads CASSYSSGTSYEQYF. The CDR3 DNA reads TGTGCCAGCAGTTATTCGAGCGGGACGTCCTACGAGCAGTACTTC.

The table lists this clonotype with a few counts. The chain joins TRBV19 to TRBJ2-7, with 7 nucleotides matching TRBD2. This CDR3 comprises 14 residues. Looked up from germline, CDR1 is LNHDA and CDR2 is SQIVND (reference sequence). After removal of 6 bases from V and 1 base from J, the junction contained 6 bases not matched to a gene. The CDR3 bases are TGTGCCAGTAGAGGAGGCGGGGGATCCTACGAGCAGTACTTC. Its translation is CASRGGGGSYEQYF.

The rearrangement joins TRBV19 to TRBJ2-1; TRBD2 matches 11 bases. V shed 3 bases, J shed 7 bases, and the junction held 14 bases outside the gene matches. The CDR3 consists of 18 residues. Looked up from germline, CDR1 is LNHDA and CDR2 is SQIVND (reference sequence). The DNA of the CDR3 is TGTGCCAGTAGTATGGCGGCCGCGGGACTAGCGGTCAAAAATGAGCAGTTCTTC. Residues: CASSMAAAGLAVKNEQFF.

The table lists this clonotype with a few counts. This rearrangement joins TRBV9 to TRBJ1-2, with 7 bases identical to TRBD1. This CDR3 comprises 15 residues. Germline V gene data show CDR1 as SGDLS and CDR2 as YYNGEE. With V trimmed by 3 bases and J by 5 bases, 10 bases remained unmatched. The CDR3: CASSAQRDRPYGYTF. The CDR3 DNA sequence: TGTGCCAGCAGCGCCCAGCGGGACAGACCTTATGGCTACACCTTC. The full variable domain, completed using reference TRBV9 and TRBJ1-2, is DSGVTQTPKHLITATGQRVTLRCSPRSGDLSVYWYQQSLDQGLQFLIQYYNGEERAKGNILERFSAQQFPDLHSELNLSSLELGDSALYFCASSAQRDRPYGYTFGSGTRLTVV.

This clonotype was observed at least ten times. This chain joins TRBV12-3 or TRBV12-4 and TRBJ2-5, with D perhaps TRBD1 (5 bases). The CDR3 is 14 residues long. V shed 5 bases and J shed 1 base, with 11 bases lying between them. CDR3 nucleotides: TGTGCCAGCAGTCGTGACAGAATCCAAGAGACCCAGTACTTC. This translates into CASSRDRIQETQYF.

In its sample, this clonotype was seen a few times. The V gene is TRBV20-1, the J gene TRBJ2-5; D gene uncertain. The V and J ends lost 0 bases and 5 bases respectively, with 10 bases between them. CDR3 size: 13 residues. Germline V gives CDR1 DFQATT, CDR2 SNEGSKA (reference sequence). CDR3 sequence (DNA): TGCAGTGCTAGAGACATTGACCCCGAGACCCAGTACTTC. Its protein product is CSARDIDPETQYF.

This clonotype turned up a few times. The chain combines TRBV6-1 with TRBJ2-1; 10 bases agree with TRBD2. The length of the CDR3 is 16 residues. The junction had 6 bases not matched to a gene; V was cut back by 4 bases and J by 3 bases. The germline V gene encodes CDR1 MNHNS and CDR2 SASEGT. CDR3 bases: TGTGCCAGCAGTGCTTGGCTAGCGGGAGACTACAATGAGCAGTTCTTC. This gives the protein CASSAWLAGDYNEQFF.

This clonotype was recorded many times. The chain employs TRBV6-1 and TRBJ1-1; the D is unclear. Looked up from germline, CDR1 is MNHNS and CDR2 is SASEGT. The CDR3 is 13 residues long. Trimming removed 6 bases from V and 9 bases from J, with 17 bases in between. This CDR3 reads CASRETKGVQAFF. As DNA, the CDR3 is TGTGCCAGCAGGGAAACCAAGGGAGTACAAGCTTTCTTT.

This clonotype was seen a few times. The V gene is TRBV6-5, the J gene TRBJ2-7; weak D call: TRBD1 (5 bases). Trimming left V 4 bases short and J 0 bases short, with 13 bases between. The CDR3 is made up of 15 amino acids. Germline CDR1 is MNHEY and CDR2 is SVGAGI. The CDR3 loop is CASSSRLRGSYEQYF. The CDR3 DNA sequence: TGTGCCAGCAGTTCGAGACTTAGGGGCTCCTACGAGCAGTACTTC.

CDR3 bases: TGTGCCATCAGTGGGACCCTCGCCGTAACAGGCGAAAAACTGTTTTTT. Protein: CAISGTLAVTGEKLFF. The V call is TRBV10-3, the J call TRBJ1-4, with TRBD1 as a possible D gene (5 bases). V was shortened by 4 bases and J by 8 bases, with 20 bases between the two germline ends. Germline loops: CDR1 ENHRY, CDR2 SYGVKD. CDR3 length: 16 amino acids.

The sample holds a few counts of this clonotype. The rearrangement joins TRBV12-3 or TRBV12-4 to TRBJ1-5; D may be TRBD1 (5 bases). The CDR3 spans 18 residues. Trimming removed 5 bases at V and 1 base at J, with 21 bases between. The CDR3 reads CASSQGPGAPPSNQPQHF. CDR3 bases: TGTGCCAGCAGTCAAGGCCCCGGGGCCCCCCCAAGCAATCAGCCCCAGCATTTT.

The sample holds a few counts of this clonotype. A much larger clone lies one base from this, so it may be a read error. The CDR3 sequence is CASSLEGPARETQYF. For the CDR3, the DNA is TGTGCCAGCAGCTTAGAGGGACCAGCAAGGGAGACCCAGTACTTC. The chain is built from TRBV7-2 and TRBJ2-5; perhaps D is TRBD1 or TRBD2 (5 bases each). The CDR3 contains 15 residues. Trimming cost V 1 base and J 5 bases, with 14 bases left between them. Germline loops: CDR1 SGHTA, CDR2 FQGNSA.

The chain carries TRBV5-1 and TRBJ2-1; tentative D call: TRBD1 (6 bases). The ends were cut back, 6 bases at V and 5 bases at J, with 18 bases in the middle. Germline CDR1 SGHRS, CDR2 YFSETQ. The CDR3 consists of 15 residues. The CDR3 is CASNFGDKVDNEQFF. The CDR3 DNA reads TGCGCCAGCAATTTTGGGGACAAGGTTGACAATGAGCAGTTCTTC.

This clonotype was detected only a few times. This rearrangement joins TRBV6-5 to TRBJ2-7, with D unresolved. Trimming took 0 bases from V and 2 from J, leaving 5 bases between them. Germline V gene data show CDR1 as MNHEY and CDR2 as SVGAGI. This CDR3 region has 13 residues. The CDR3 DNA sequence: TGTGCCAGCAGTTACTCCTCCGCCTACGAGCAGTACTTC. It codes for CASSYSSAYEQYF.

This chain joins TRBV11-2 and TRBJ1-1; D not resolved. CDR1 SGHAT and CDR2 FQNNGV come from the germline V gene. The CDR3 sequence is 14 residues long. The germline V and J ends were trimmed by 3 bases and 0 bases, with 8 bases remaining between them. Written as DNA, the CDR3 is TGTGCCAGCAGCTTGGCCAGTATGAACACTGAAGCTTTCTTT. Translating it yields CASSLASMNTEAFF. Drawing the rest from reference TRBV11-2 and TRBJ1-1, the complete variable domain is EAGVAQSPRYKIIEKRQSVAFWCNPISGHATLYWYQQILGQGPKLLIQFQNNGVVDDSQLPKDRFSAERLKGVDSTLKIQPAKLEDSAVYLCASSLASMNTEAFFGQGTRLTVV.

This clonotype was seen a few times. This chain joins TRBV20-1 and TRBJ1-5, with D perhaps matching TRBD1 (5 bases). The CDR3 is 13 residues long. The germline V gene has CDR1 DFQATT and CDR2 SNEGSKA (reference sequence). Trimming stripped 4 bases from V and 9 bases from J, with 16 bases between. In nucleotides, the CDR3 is TGCAGTGCTACCCCCGAAGGGAGGGGGCCCCAGCATTTT. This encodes CSATPEGRGPQHF.

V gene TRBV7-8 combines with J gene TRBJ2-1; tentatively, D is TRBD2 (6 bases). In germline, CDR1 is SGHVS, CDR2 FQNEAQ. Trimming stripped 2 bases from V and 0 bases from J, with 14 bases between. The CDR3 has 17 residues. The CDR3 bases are TGTGCCAGCAGCTTAATGGGGGGAGCCACCTCCTACAATGAGCAGTTCTTC. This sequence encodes CASSLMGGATSYNEQFF.

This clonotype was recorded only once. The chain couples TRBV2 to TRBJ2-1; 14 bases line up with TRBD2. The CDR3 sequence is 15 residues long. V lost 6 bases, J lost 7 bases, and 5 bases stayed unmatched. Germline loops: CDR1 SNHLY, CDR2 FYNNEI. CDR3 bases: TGTGCCAGCAGCCCGACTAGCGGGAGGGCGAATGAGCAGTTCTTC. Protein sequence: CASSPTSGRANEQFF. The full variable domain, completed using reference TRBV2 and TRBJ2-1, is EPEVTQTPSHQVTQMGQEVILRCVPISNHLYFYWYRQILGQKVEFLVSFYNNEISEKSEIFDDQFSVERPDGSNFTLKIRSTKLEDSAMYFCASSPTSGRANEQFFGPGTRLTVL.